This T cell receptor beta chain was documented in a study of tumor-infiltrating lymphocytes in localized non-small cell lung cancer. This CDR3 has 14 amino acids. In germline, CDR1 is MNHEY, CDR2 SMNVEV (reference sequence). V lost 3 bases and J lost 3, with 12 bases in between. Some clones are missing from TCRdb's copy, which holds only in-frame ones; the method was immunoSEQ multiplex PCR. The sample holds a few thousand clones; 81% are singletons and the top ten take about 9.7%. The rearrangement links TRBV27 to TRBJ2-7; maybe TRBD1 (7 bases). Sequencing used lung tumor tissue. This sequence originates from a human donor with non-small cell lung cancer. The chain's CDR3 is CASSLEGAYYEQYF. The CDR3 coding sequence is TGTGCCAGCAGTTTGGAGGGGGCGTACTACGAGCAGTACTTC.